One sample yielded the 29 T cell receptor beta chains listed below, sequenced in a study of graft-versus-host responses after intestinal transplantation. For these receptors, no antigen is known. Assay: immunoSEQ multiplex PCR; the TCRdb copy retains only in-frame clones and omits some. The sample includes around 90,000 clones, about 94% seen only once; the top ten take more than 0.15%. The sample here was unstimulated CD4+ T cells sorted from spleen or lymph node cells, taken before transplant. These receptors were obtained from a human donor who was the organ donor for an intestinal transplant.

About this clone itself: Other DNA sequences in the same sample also yield this CDR3. The J gene is TRBJ2-2, the V gene TRBV5-1, with 9 bases identical to TRBD2. The CDR3 spans 16 residues. V trimming: 4 bases; J trimming: 6 bases; junction bases outside the gene matches: 10. CDR1 is SGHRS and CDR2 is YFSETQ in the germline V gene. The CDR3 loop reads CASSLGRERGAGELFF. For the CDR3, the DNA is TGCGCCAGCAGCCTCGGTCGGGAGCGGGGGGCCGGGGAGCTGTTTTTT.

The gene calls are TRBV19 and TRBJ1-5, with D hard to call. The V gene lost 1 base and the J gene lost 6 bases, with 10 bases spanning the gap. Germline V gene lookup returns CDR1 LNHDA and CDR2 SQIVND (reference sequence). The CDR3 runs 14 residues. CDR3 coding DNA: TGTGCCAGTAGTATAGCGGAGAGGTTTCAGCCCCAGCATTTT. This gives the protein CASSIAERFQPQHF. The full variable domain, in which reference TRBV19 and TRBJ1-5 provide the parts outside the CDR3, is DGGITQSPKYLFRKEGQNVTLSCEQNLNHDAMYWYRQDPGQGLRLIYYSQIVNDFQKGDIAEGYSVSREKKESFPLTVTSAQKNPTAFYLCASSIAERFQPQHFGDGTRLSIL.

The genes are TRBV7-3 and TRBJ1-1; tentatively, D is TRBD1 (5 bases). The CDR3 has 13 amino acids. V was clipped by 2 bases and J by 6 bases, with 10 bases between them. Germline lookup yields CDR1 SGHTA and CDR2 FQGTGA. CDR3 in amino acids: CASSLRQGSEAFF. DNA of the CDR3: TGTGCCAGCAGCTTACGGCAGGGTTCTGAAGCTTTCTTT.

This sequence joins TRBV7-2 and TRBJ1-6; tentative D call: TRBD1 (6 bases). The germline gives CDR1 SGHTA, CDR2 FQGNSA. V shed 2 bases and J shed 5 bases, with 10 bases lying between them. CDR3 length: 15 residues. The CDR3 nucleotides are TGTGCCAGCAGCTTACTCGGGACAAATAATTCACCCCTCCACTTT. Amino acids: CASSLLGTNNSPLHF.

The CDR3 region is CASSQDRIGHEQFF. The CDR3 region has the DNA TGCGCCAGCAGCCAAGATCGGATAGGGCATGAGCAGTTCTTC. The chain uses TRBV4-1 and TRBJ2-1; D gene ambiguous. The length of the CDR3 is 14 residues. Germline CDR1 and CDR2: MGHRA and YSYEKL. V was cut by 0 bases and J by 8 bases, with 11 bases left in between.

This rearrangement joins TRBV28 to TRBJ2-3; 10 nucleotides line up with TRBD1. The trim removed 3 bases at V and 4 bases at J, leaving 7 bases unmatched. Per the germline V gene, CDR1 is MDHEN and CDR2 is SYDVKM. The CDR3 spans 16 residues. Here the CDR3 DNA reads TGTGCCAGCAGTTTCCTCGGGACAGGGGCCCCAGATACGCAGTATTTT. Translating gives CASSFLGTGAPDTQYF.

The rearrangement uses TRBV18 and TRBJ2-3; TRBD2 matches at 8 bases. V was pared by 3 bases and J by 0 bases, with 8 bases of the junction left unmatched. The CDR3 runs to 17 residues. Germline values: CDR1 KGHSH, CDR2 LQKENI. The CDR3 reads CASSPVFSSGSTDTQYF. CDR3 sequence (DNA): TGTGCCAGCTCACCCGTGTTTTCTAGCGGGAGCACAGATACGCAGTATTTT.

This clone was found once. Compared with germline, one end of the junction differs, possibly owing to a read error. The chain has TRBV7-2 and TRBJ2-1; TRBD2 aligns across 8 bases. CDR3 length: 15 amino acids. Germline CDR1 reads SGHTA; CDR2 reads FQGNSA. CDR3 amino acids: CASSLNLAGSAEGVF. DNA of the CDR3: TGTGCCAGCAGCCTAAACTTAGCGGGATCCGCCGAGGGGGTCTTC.

The chain employs TRBV28 and TRBJ1-2, with 9 bases identical to TRBD1. This CDR3 is built from 15 residues. Germline V gene sequence: CDR1 MDHEN, CDR2 SYDVKM. J lost 6 bases, V lost 4 bases, and 9 bases had no gene match. The CDR3 nucleotides are TGTGCCAGCAGTTCCCCCACCGGGACAGGGCATGGCTACACCTTC. Residues: CASSSPTGTGHGYTF.

The chain uses TRBV18 and TRBJ1-2; perhaps TRBD1 as D (6 bases). Per germline, CDR1 KGHSH and CDR2 LQKENI. V was pared by 6 bases and J by 5 bases, with 19 bases between. The CDR3 consists of 15 residues. CDR3 protein: CASSQTTDRYYGYTF. CDR3 nucleotide sequence: TGTGCCAGCTCCCAAACCACGGACAGATATTATGGCTACACCTTC.

The V gene is TRBV28, the J gene TRBJ2-3; D possibly corresponds to TRBD1 (5 bases). Germline CDR1 MDHEN, CDR2 SYDVKM. Trimming removed 6 bases from V and 7 bases from J, with 14 bases in between. This CDR3 comprises 13 residues. CDR3 region: CASSSSDSHTQYF. The CDR3 DNA sequence: TGTGCCAGCAGCTCGAGTGACAGTCATACGCAGTATTTT.

This sequence joins TRBV28 and TRBJ2-1; tentative D call: TRBD1 (7 bases). V gave up 5 bases and J gave up 1 base, with 18 bases separating them. This CDR3 contains 17 residues. Germline V gene lookup returns CDR1 MDHEN and CDR2 SYDVKM. The CDR3 spells CASSRPLRGASYNEQFF. CDR3 coding DNA: TGTGCCAGCAGTCGCCCTCTCAGGGGGGCTTCCTACAATGAGCAGTTCTTC.

J is TRBJ2-5 and V is TRBV4-1; maybe TRBD1 (5 bases). Trimming took 1 base from V and 4 from J, leaving 13 bases between them. The germline gives CDR1 MGHRA, CDR2 YSYEKL. This CDR3 comprises 15 residues. The CDR3, as DNA: TGCGCCAGCAGCCAAGTTCAGACAGTTCCAGAGACCCAGTACTTC. Its protein product is CASSQVQTVPETQYF.

V and J are TRBV5-4 and TRBJ2-3, with D possibly being TRBD1 or TRBD2 (5 bases each). The CDR3 consists of 14 residues. The germline V and J ends were trimmed by 4 bases and 4 bases, with 13 bases remaining between them. Germline V gene lookup returns CDR1 SGHNT and CDR2 YYREEE (reference sequence). The CDR3 DNA is TGTGCCAGCAGCACGGGGCAGGGAGCAGATACGCAGTATTTT. Protein sequence: CASSTGQGADTQYF.

This clone was picked up one time. The chain has TRBV5-1 and TRBJ2-1; the match to TRBD2 covers 8 bases. This CDR3 comprises 13 residues. The J segment lost 9 bases and the V segment lost 3 bases, leaving 5 bases of the junction unmatched. Germline lookup yields CDR1 SGHRS and CDR2 YFSETQ. CDR3 nucleotides: TGCGCCAGCAGCTGGAACCTAGCGGGTGAGCAGTTCTTC. Translation gives CASSWNLAGEQFF. Supplemented by reference TRBV5-1 and TRBJ2-1, the full variable domain reads KAGVTQTPRYLIKTRGQQVTLSCSPISGHRSVSWYQQTPGQGLQFLFEYFSETQRNKGNFPGRFSGRQFSNSRSEMNVSTLELGDSALYLCASSWNLAGEQFFGPGTRLTVL.

The chain joins TRBV9 to TRBJ1-1; a weak D match, TRBD1 (6 bases). Deletions cut 0 bases from V and 7 bases from J, with 22 bases between. CDR3 length: 17 residues. From germline, CDR1 is SGDLS and CDR2 YYNGEE. The CDR3 is CASSVDPYRAGGGEAFF. DNA for the CDR3: TGTGCCAGCAGCGTAGACCCGTACAGGGCAGGAGGCGGTGAAGCTTTCTTT.

The J gene is TRBJ2-2, the V gene TRBV21-1; the table's D call of TRBD2 was not tested on the DNA. TRBV21-1 is given as a pseudogene. CDR3 length equals 16 residues. CDR3 bases: TGTGCCAGCAGCAAAGTTGGCGGACTCATCACCGGGGAGCTGTTTTTT. It encodes CASSKVGGLITGELFF.

The genes are TRBV9 and TRBJ1-1; the D is unclear. Germline loops: CDR1 SGDLS, CDR2 YYNGEE. This CDR3 contains 14 residues. Trimming pared 1 base from V and 2 bases from J, leaving 9 bases between. CDR3 residues: CASSVLTSNTEAFF. The CDR3, as DNA: TGTGCCAGCAGCGTACTGACAAGCAACACTGAAGCTTTCTTT.

J is TRBJ1-6 and V is TRBV18; D ambiguous. This CDR3 contains 15 residues. The V and J ends lost 1 base and 8 bases respectively, with 12 bases between them. Germline CDR1 reads KGHSH; CDR2 reads LQKENI. Here the CDR3 DNA reads TGTGCCAGCTCACCACAACGGGCCCGGGATTCACCCCTCCACTTT. It codes for CASSPQRARDSPLHF.

The chain uses TRBV7-9 and TRBJ1-5; 7 bases align to TRBD1. This CDR3 spans 16 amino acids. J was trimmed by 0 bases and V by 9 bases; bases with no gene match: 11. CDR1 is SEHNR and CDR2 is FQNEAQ in the germline V gene (reference sequence). The CDR3 region is CARKPGTAYSNQPQHF. The CDR3 DNA is TGTGCCAGGAAACCGGGGACAGCATATAGCAATCAGCCCCAGCATTTT.

The rearrangement joins TRBV5-1 to TRBJ2-7; D is unresolved. Germline CDR1 reads SGHRS; CDR2 reads YFSETQ. The V gene lost 2 bases and the J gene lost 5 bases, with 11 bases spanning the gap. The CDR3 sequence is 13 residues long. The chain's CDR3 is CASSLRTNHEQYF. The CDR3 nucleotides read TGCGCCAGCAGCTTACGTACCAACCACGAGCAGTACTTC.

This chain links TRBV6-5 with TRBJ1-4; D is ambiguous. The germline CDR1 and CDR2 sequences are MNHEY and SVGAGI. The CDR3 consists of 14 residues. The germline V and J ends were trimmed by 6 bases and 7 bases, with 15 bases remaining between them. CDR3 sequence (DNA): TGTGCCAGCAGGCGGTCATCCGCTAGTGAAAAACTGTTTTTT. Translated, it gives CASRRSSASEKLFF.

V and J are TRBV6-4 and TRBJ2-2; 13 bases map to TRBD2. Germline V gene data show CDR1 as MRHNA and CDR2 as SNTAGT. The CDR3 loop spans 19 amino acids. Germline trimming cut 4 bases from V and 1 base from J; bases unmatched to any gene: 9. The CDR3 bases are TGTGCCAGCAGTGGCTCGACTAGCGGGGGGCCGGTGAACACCGGGGAGCTGTTTTTT. It encodes CASSGSTSGGPVNTGELFF.

V gene TRBV18 combines with J gene TRBJ1-1; a weak D match, TRBD1 (6 bases). The germline V gene has CDR1 KGHSH and CDR2 LQKENI. V was pared by 3 bases and J by 1 base, with 12 bases between. The length of the CDR3 is 15 residues. Here the CDR3 reads CASSPVGGANTEAFF. The CDR3 region has the DNA TGTGCCAGCTCACCCGTGGGGGGGGCGAACACTGAAGCTTTCTTT.

CDR3 amino acids: CASSYNGGEKLFF. The CDR3 DNA follows: TGTGCCAGCAGTTACAACGGTGGTGAAAAACTGTTTTTT. The chain couples TRBV6-5 to TRBJ1-4; unclear D gene. The V gene lost 2 bases and the J gene lost 7 bases, with 8 bases spanning the gap. From germline, CDR1 is MNHEY and CDR2 SVGAGI. The CDR3 consists of 13 residues.

Here the CDR3 DNA reads TGTGCCAGCAGCTTAGCGCTCAGATTCCAAGAGACCCAGTACTTC. It encodes CASSLALRFQETQYF. The V and J genes are TRBV11-2 and TRBJ2-5; D remains unclear. Trimming removed 1 base from V and 1 base from J, with 10 bases in between. The CDR3 consists of 15 residues. Germline V lookup: CDR1 SGHAT, CDR2 FQNNGV.

In this sample, this clone turned up once. This sequence joins TRBV9 and TRBJ1-2, with TRBD1 as a possible D gene (5 bases). This CDR3 contains 18 residues. With 3 bases removed from V and 3 bases from J, the gap between germline ends came to 24 bases. Germline-derived CDR1 and CDR2 are SGDLS and YYNGEE. The CDR3 spells CASSAQGPAGTLDYGYTF. CDR3 bases: TGTGCCAGCAGCGCTCAAGGTCCGGCGGGGACCCTAGACTATGGCTACACCTTC.

V usage is TRBV6-4 and J usage is TRBJ1-1; TRBD1 matches at 9 bases. Germline loops: CDR1 MRHNA, CDR2 SNTAGT. The CDR3 is made up of 13 amino acids. Unmatched junction bases numbered 3, after V lost 5 bases and J lost 5 bases. Here the CDR3 reads CASSWDRETEAFF. The CDR3 nucleotides are TGTGCCAGCAGTTGGGACAGGGAAACTGAAGCTTTCTTT.

The chain recombines TRBV5-6 with TRBJ2-7; 8 positions agree with TRBD1. Trimming took 4 bases from V and 4 from J; bases not matched to a gene: 22. This CDR3 has 19 residues. In germline, CDR1 is SGHDT, CDR2 YYEEEE. This CDR3 is CASSQKIRYGQGKSYEQYF. CDR3 nucleotides: TGTGCCAGCAGCCAAAAAATCCGATATGGACAGGGCAAGAGTTACGAGCAGTACTTC.